This T cell receptor (beta chain) was recovered during a study of cytomegalovirus exposure and HLA in healthy donors. A multiplex PCR was run with 60 Vbeta primers and 13 Jbeta primers. The table came from immunoSEQ multiplex PCR; TCRdb's copy has only in-frame clones and leaves some out. The table for this sample gives 150,000 to 250,000 clones. V was pared by 0 bases and J by 2 bases, with 4 bases of the junction left unmatched. CDR1 SGDLS and CDR2 YYNGEE come from the germline V gene. This CDR3 has 15 amino acids. This sequence was found in a boy aged 5-17 years in good health and CMV-seronegative. Specimen: PBMCs. V and J are TRBV9 and TRBJ1-1, with 7 bases that match TRBD1. The CDR3 here is CASSVVQGGNTEAFF. Written as DNA, the CDR3 is TGTGCCAGCAGCGTAGTTCAGGGGGGCAACACTGAAGCTTTCTTT.